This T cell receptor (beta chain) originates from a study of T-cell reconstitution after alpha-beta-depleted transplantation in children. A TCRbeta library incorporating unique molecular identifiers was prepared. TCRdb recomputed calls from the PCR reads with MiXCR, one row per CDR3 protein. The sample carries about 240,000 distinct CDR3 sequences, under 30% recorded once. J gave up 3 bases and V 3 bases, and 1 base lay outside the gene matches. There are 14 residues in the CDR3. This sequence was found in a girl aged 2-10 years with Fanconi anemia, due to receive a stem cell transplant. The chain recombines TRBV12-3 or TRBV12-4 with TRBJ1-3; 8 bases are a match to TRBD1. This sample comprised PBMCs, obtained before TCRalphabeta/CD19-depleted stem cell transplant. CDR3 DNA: TGTGCCAGCAGTTTCGGACAGGGTGGAAACACCATATATTTT. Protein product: CASSFGQGGNTIYF.